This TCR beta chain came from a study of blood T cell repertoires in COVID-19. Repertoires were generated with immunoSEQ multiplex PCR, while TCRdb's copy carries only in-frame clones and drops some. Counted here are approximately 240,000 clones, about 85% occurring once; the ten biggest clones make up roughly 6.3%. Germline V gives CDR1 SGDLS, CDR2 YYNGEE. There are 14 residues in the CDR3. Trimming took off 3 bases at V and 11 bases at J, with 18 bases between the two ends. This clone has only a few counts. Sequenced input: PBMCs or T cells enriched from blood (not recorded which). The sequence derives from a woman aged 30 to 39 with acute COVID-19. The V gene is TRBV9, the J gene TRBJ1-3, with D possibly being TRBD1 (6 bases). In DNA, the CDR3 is TGTGCCAGCAGCGCGTTTGACAGGACTCCGGCCATATATTTT. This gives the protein CASSAFDRTPAIYF.